This T cell receptor (beta chain) was found in a study of patients and donors after allogeneic stem cell transplantation. The germline V gene has CDR1 SGHTA and CDR2 FQGNSA. The junction had 6 bases not matched to a gene; V was cut back by 1 base and J by 5 bases. This CDR3 is built from 16 residues. MiXCR was run by TCRdb on the RT-PCR reads, yielding one entry per CDR3 protein. The sample includes 390,000 or so distinct CDR3 sequences, approximately 16% of them seen just once. Sequencing used blood, either unsorted or a sorted T cell fraction (not recorded which). The genes are TRBV7-2 and TRBJ1-5, with TRBD1 matching 9 bases. The clonotype originates from a human donor who was either an allogeneic HSCT recipient or a stem cell or donor lymphocyte infusion donor (not recorded which). It is not recorded whose cells these are; they may come from a transplant donor. CDR3 coding DNA: TGTGCCAGCAGCTTAGTCGGGACAGGGAGGGATCAGCCCCAGCATTTT. Its translation is CASSLVGTGRDQPQHF. The full variable domain, in which reference TRBV7-2 and TRBJ1-5 provide the parts outside the CDR3, is GAGVSQSPSNKVTEKGKDVELRCDPISGHTALYWYRQSLGQGLEFLIYFQGNSAPDKSGLPSDRFSAERTGGSVSTLTIQRTQQEDSAVYLCASSLVGTGRDQPQHFGDGTRLSIL.